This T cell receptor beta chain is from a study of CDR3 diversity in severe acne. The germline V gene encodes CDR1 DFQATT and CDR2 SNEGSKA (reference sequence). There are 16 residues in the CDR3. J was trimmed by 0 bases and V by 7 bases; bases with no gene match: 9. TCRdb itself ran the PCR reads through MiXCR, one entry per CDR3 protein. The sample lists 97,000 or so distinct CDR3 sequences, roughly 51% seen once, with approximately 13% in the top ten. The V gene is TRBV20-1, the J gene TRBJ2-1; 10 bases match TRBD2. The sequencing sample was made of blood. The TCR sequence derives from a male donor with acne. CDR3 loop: CSGARASGSSYNEQFF. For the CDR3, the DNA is TGCAGTGGGGCTAGGGCTAGCGGGAGCTCCTACAATGAGCAGTTCTTC.